This T cell receptor (beta chain) stems from a study of blood T cell repertoires in COVID-19. Study-wide context: Some COVID-19 samples were acute and others convalescent; all came from the United States, Italy and Spain. T cells, B-cell-depleted T cells, or PBMCs provided the cDNA or gDNA that served as material.

The CDR3 loop spans 14 amino acids. CDR1 is MDHEN, CDR2 SYDVKM, per germline. The ends were cut back, 5 bases at V and 6 bases at J, with 16 bases in the middle. How the authors handled the data: Reference gene primers were amplified, and this amplification served to estimate nucleated cell counts. TCRdb's table, derived via immunoSEQ multiplex PCR, lists solely in-frame clones and lacks some. That table is the source of V, J and clone size, and D and trimming were worked out from the DNA. The table has 300,000 or so clones, over 75% seen once; the top ten hold 1%. The TCR was taken from a man aged 50-59 years with active or convalescent COVID-19. Sequencing was carried out using peripheral blood. V is TRBV28 and J is TRBJ1-1; D gene uncertain. DNA of the CDR3: TGTGCCAGCAGTCTCCAATCGGGGTCGGCTGAAGCTTTCTTT. Encoded protein: CASSLQSGSAEAFF.